This is a list of T cell receptor beta chains from one sample in a study of a mutant IDH1 vaccine in newly diagnosed glioma. Sequencing was performed with immunoSEQ multiplex PCR; in TCRdb, only in-frame clones are kept and a portion is missing. The table shows fewer than 85,000 clones, with about 86% occurring only once. Sequencing used PBMCs, obtained from a glioma patient treated with radiotherapy, temozolomide or both. Receptor source: a man aged 25-45 years with glioma. Both conserved end residues are part of each CDR3. The D gene is left open where the match is weak. Rows give clone size only sometimes, using once, few, many, or a class for an expanded clone.

size	length	J	V	D	CDR3	DNA
NA	18	TRBJ2-5	TRBV11-2	TRBD1	CASSLVVWGQGGLETQYF	TGTGCCAGCAGCTTAGTCGTCTGGGGACAGGGAGGTTTGGAGACCCAGTACTTC
NA	12	TRBJ1-5	TRBV30	NA	CAWSVQGQPQHF	TGTGCCTGGAGTGTACAGGGTCAGCCCCAGCATTTT
NA	13	TRBJ1-2	TRBV30	NA	CASYFGGADGYTF	TGTGCCTCCTATTTCGGGGGCGCCGATGGCTACACCTTC
NA	15	TRBJ1-2	TRBV6-1	NA	CASRGIVRVSYGYTF	TGTGCCAGCCGTGGGATTGTCCGGGTTTCCTATGGCTACACCTTC
NA	14	TRBJ2-2	TRBV7-2	TRBD2	CASSPGGPGGELFF	TGTGCCAGCAGCCCGGGGGGGCCGGGCGGGGAGCTGTTTTTT
NA	17	TRBJ2-2	TRBV5-1	TRBD2	CASSLTLAGVRTGELFF	TGCGCCAGCAGCTTGACTCTAGCGGGGGTTCGCACCGGGGAGCTGTTTTTT
NA	13	TRBJ2-3	TRBV11-3	TRBD2	CASSLSGGDTQYF	TGTGCCAGCAGCTTAAGCGGGGGAGATACGCAGTATTTT
NA	15	TRBJ1-5	TRBV6-1	NA	CASSLFDRTNQPQHF	TGTGCCAGCAGTCTCTTCGATAGAACCAATCAGCCCCAGCATTTT
NA	14	TRBJ2-2	TRBV30	NA	CAWRRTGNTGELFF	TGTGCCTGGAGGCGGACGGGGAACACCGGGGAGCTGTTTTTT
once	16	TRBJ2-1	TRBV11-3	TRBD2	CASSLRDYHPYNEQFF	TGTGCCAGCAGCCTACGGGACTACCACCCCTACAATGAGCAGTTCTTC
NA	14	TRBJ2-7	TRBV6-1	NA	CASRPPGISYEQYF	TGTGCCAGCAGGCCCCCGGGGATCTCCTACGAGCAGTACTTC
once	15	TRBJ1-5	TRBV27	NA	CASSLYPGSNQPQHF	TGTGCCAGCAGTTTATATCCCGGGAGCAATCAGCCCCAGCATTTT
NA	13	TRBJ1-5	TRBV2	TRBD1	CASIGQVNQPQHF	TGTGCCAGCATTGGACAGGTAAATCAGCCCCAGCATTTT
NA	15	TRBJ2-2	TRBV5-1	NA	CASSLVPGNTGELFF	TGCGCCAGCAGCTTGGTTCCCGGGAACACCGGGGAGCTGTTTTTT
NA	12	TRBJ1-3	TRBV28	NA	CASSLPRSTIYF	TGTGCCAGCAGTTTGCCCCGCAGCACCATATATTTT
NA	16	TRBJ2-7	TRBV4-1	NA	CASSQIPAGTRYEQYF	TGCGCCAGCAGCCAAATCCCCGCCGGGACGAGATACGAGCAGTACTTC
NA	15	TRBJ2-5	TRBV25-1	NA	CASSEALGSKETQYF	TGTGCCAGCAGTGAAGCGTTGGGGTCGAAAGAGACCCAGTACTTC
NA	12	TRBJ1-2	TRBV7-9	NA	CASSLNREGYTF	TGTGCCAGCAGCTTAAACAGGGAGGGCTACACCTTC
NA	12	TRBJ2-7	TRBV6-1	TRBD1	CASSENRGEQYF	TGTGCCAGCAGTGAAAACAGGGGCGAGCAGTACTTC
NA	21	TRBJ1-5	TRBV2	TRBD1	CASNFFSEPKSGDRVIQPQHF	TGTGCCAGCAACTTCTTTTCCGAGCCAAAGTCCGGGGACAGGGTAATTCAGCCCCAGCATTTT
NA	14	TRBJ2-1	TRBV12-5	NA	CASGGTALGNEQFF	TGTGCTAGTGGAGGGACCGCCCTTGGGAATGAGCAGTTCTTC
NA	15	TRBJ1-4	TRBV13	NA	CASSLDPGGGGKLFF	TGTGCCAGCAGCTTAGATCCGGGGGGTGGAGGAAAACTGTTTTTT
NA	15	TRBJ1-2	TRBV6-6	NA	CASSYSAGASYGYTF	TGTGCCAGCAGTTACTCGGCAGGGGCGAGCTATGGCTACACCTTC
NA	16	TRBJ2-5	TRBV7-9	TRBD2	CASSLLAGDHQETQYF	TGTGCCAGCAGCTTACTAGCGGGGGACCACCAAGAGACCCAGTACTTC
once	18	TRBJ2-3	TRBV27	TRBD2	CASSPHLSGGVDTDTQYF	TGTGCCAGCAGTCCGCACCTTAGCGGGGGGGTCGACACAGATACGCAGTATTTT
few	15	TRBJ1-1	TRBV29-1	NA	CSVLTGKGMNTEAFF	TGCAGCGTCCTGACGGGCAAAGGGATGAACACTGAAGCTTTCTTT
few	15	TRBJ2-7	TRBV18	TRBD1	CASSLRGQASYEQYF	TGTGCCAGCTCACTTCGCGGACAGGCCTCCTACGAGCAGTACTTC
NA	17	TRBJ2-5	TRBV19	TRBD2	CASSRGSGGANQETQYF	TGTGCCAGTAGTCGAGGGAGCGGGGGCGCCAACCAAGAGACCCAGTACTTC
NA	14	TRBJ1-2	TRBV28	NA	CAAAPGRAGYGYTF	TGTGCCGCCGCGCCGGGCAGGGCTGGCTATGGCTACACCTTC
NA	16	TRBJ1-2	TRBV7-9	NA	CASSLGNRPANYGYTF	TGTGCCAGCAGCTTAGGTAACCGGCCCGCTAACTATGGCTACACCTTC
few	15	TRBJ1-6	TRBV27	NA	CASSRLSSYNSPLHF	TGTGCCAGCAGCAGGCTCAGCTCCTATAATTCACCCCTCCACTTT
NA	15	TRBJ1-4	TRBV7-8	TRBD1	CASRSRTGQNEKLFF	TGTGCCAGCCGCTCCCGGACAGGGCAAAATGAAAAACTGTTTTTT
NA	16	TRBJ2-2	TRBV21-1	NA	CASSNWTEANTGELFF	TGTGCCAGCAGCAACTGGACAGAAGCGAACACCGGGGAGCTGTTTTTT
NA	15	TRBJ1-1	TRBV9	TRBD1	CASSLRQGVSTEAFF	TGTGCCAGCAGCCTCCGACAGGGAGTGAGCACTGAAGCTTTCTTT
NA	20	TRBJ2-1	TRBV4-1	TRBD2	CASSQDALAGAQSSYNEQFF	TGCGCCAGCAGCCAAGATGCACTAGCGGGGGCCCAAAGCTCCTACAATGAGCAGTTCTTC
NA	15	TRBJ1-1	TRBV28	TRBD1	CASSAPTGSNTEAFF	TGTGCCAGCAGTGCCCCGACAGGGTCTAACACTGAAGCTTTCTTT
NA	13	TRBJ2-1	TRBV18	TRBD2	CASSPGGEGEQFF	TGTGCCAGCTCACCCGGGGGGGAAGGTGAGCAGTTCTTC